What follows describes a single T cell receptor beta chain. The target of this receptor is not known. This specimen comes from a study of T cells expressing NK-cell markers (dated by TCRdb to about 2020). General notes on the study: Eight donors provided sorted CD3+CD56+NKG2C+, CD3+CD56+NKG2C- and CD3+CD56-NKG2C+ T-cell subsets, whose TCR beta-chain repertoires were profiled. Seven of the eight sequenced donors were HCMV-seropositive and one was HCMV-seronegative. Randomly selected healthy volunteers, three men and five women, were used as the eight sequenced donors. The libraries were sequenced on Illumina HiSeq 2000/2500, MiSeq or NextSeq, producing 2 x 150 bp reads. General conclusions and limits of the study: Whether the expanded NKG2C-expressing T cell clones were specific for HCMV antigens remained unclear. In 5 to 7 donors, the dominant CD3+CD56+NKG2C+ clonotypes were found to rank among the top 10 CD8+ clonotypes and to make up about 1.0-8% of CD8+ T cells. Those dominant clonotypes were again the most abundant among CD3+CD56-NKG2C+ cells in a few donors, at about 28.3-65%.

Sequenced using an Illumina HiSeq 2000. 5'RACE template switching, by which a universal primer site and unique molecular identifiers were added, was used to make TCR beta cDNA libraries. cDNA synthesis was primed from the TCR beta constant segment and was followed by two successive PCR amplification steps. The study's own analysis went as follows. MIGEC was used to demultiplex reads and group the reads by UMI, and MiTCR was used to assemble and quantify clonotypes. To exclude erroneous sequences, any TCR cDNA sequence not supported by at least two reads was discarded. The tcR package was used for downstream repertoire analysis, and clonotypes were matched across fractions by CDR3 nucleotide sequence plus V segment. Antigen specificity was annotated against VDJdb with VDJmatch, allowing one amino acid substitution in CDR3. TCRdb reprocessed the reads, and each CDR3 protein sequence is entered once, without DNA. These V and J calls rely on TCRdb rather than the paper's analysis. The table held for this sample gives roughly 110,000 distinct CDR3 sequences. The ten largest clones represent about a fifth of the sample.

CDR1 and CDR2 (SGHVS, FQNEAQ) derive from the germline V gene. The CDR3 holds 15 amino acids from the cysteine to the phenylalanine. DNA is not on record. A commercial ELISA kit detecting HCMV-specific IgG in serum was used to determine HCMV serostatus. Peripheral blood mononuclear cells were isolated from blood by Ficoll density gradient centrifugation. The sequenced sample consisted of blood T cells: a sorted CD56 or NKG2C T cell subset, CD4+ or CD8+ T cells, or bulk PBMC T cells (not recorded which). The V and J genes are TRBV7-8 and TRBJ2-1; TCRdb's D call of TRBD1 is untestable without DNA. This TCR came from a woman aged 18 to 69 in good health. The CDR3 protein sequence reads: CASSLGQQSYNEQFF.